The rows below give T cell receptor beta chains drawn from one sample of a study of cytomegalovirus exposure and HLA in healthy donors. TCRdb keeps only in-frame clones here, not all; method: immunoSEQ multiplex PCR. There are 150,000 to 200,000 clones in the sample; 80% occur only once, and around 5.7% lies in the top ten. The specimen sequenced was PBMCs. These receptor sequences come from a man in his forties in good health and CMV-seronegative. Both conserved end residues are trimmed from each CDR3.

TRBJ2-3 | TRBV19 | ASTGSRGPDTQY
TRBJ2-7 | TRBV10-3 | AISGLAAAYEQY
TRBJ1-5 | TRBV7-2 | ASSLDGISNQPQH
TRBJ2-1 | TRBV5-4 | ASSRFRGALSYNEQF
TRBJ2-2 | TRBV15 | ATSSSRGNTGELF
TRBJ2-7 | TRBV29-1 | SGGTGTGEQY
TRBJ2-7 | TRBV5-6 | ASSGRDRGPYEQY
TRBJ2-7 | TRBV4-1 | ASSQNSRSYEQY
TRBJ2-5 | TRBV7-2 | ASSVSETQY
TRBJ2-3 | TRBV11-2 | ASSLGGSGITDTQY
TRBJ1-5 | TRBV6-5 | ASSLLEGMSQH
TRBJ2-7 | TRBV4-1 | ASTGISSYEQY
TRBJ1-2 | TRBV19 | ASSPRTGANYGYT
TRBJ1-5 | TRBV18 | ASSQGESNQPQH
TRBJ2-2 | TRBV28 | ASSLWATGELF
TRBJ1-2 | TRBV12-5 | ASGLHTNYGYT
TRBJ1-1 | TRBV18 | ASSRDSANTEAF
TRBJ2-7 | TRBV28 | ASIGTPAYEQY
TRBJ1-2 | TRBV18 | ASSPISGAYGYT
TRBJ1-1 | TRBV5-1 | ASSLGAGGNTEAF
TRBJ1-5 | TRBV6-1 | ASSEVGGGNQPQH
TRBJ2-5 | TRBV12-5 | ASGTGSTGQETQY
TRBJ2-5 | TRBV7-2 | ASSFTSGRALETQY
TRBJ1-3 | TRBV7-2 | ASSGPRAGNTIY
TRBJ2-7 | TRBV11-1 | ASSQQAYYEQY
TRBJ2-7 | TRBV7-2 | ASSPGGIQGDEQY
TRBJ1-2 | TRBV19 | ASSAPGIRFIGYT
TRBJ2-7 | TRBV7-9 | SSNHPGGEQY
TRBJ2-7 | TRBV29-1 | SVRQGPEQY
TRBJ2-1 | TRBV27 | ASRLTGEQF
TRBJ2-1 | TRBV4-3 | ASSQSTGASYNEQF
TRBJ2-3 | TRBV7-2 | ASSTGEADTQY
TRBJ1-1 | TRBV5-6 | ASSLVVGGGTEAF
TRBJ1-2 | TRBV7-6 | ASSLLTGTGGNGYT
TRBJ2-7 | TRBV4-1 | ASSQEGLAGGAYEQY
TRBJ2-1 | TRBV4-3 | ASSQDPNRGLRNEQF
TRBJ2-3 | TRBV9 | ASSVASGIRTDTQY
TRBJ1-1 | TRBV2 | ASSETQGWGRTEAF
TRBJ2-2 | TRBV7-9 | AAPGTNTGELF
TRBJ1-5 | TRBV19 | ASSIATWTGANQPQH
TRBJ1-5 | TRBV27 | ASSLRGIYSNQPQH
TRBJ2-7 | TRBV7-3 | ASSQTGGPIGEQY
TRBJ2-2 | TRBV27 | ASAPGLKPGELF
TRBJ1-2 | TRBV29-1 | SGTQDNYGYT
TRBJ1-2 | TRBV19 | ASSDNYYGYT
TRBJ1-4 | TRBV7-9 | ASSSNRGQDEKLF
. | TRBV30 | AWTVAGGRAYEQY
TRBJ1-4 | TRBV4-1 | ASSQGEAGEKLF
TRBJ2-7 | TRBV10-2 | ASSEFTGARYEQY
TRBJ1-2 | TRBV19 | ASSMQGGGFGYT
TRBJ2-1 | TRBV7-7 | ASSPNRDNEQF
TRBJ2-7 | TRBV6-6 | ASSYGSGAGHEQY
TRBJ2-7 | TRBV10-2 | ATLPGQGVPYEQY
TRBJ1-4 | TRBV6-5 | ASRTGDRGKLF
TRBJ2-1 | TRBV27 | ASSFRVGGGFDEQF